The rows below give T cell receptor beta chains drawn from one sample of a study of regulatory T cells in long-lasting Graves disease. TCRdb itself ran the multiplex PCR reads through MiXCR, one entry per CDR3 protein. The data contain roughly 400,000 distinct CDR3 sequences, about 15% of them singletons. The same data also went into a second study, on T cells in Graves' hyperthyroidism and ophthalmopathy.

Sequencing was performed on peripheral blood mononuclear cells (PBMCs), taken at new diagnosis, from a patient treated with antithyroid drugs. The receptors come from a woman aged 40 to 50 with Graves disease. Each CDR3 is given with its conserved first and last residue. A D gene is named only where the DNA matches it firmly. Where a row states a size, it is once, few, many or the class of an expanded clone; other rows omit it.

V gene	clone size	D gene	J gene	CDR3 protein	CDR3 DNA
TRBV2	-	TRBD1	TRBJ2-7	CASSPDRGLYEQYF	TGTGCCAGCAGTCCCGACAGGGGCCTCTACGAGCAGTACTTC
TRBV27	many	TRBD2	TRBJ2-7	CASTAGPHLEQYF	TGTGCCAGCACAGCGGGGCCACACCTCGAGCAGTACTTC
TRBV29-1	-	TRBD2	TRBJ2-7	CSVDRPSGSSHEQYF	TGCAGCGTTGACCGCCCTAGCGGGAGTTCCCACGAGCAGTACTTC
TRBV15	few	TRBD2	TRBJ2-1	CATSSTSGRRDNEQFF	TGTGCCACCAGCAGTACTAGCGGGAGGAGGGACAATGAGCAGTTCTTC
TRBV11-2	many	TRBD1	TRBJ2-7	CASSLDLGTGGDEQYF	TGTGCCAGCAGCTTAGATCTGGGGACAGGGGGAGACGAGCAGTACTTC
TRBV2	many	-	TRBJ2-7	CASLGTFYEQYF	TGTGCCAGCCTGGGGACTTTCTACGAGCAGTACTTC
TRBV12-3/TRBV12-4	many	TRBD1	TRBJ1-5	CASTPGDRRDSNQPQHF	TGTGCCAGCACCCCCGGGGACAGGCGAGATAGCAATCAGCCCCAGCATTTT
TRBV5-6	many	-	TRBJ1-1	CASSSWALGHTEAFF	TGTGCCAGCAGCAGTTGGGCACTCGGGCACACTGAAGCTTTCTTT
TRBV15	few	-	TRBJ1-5	CATSRDLDTDQPQHF	TGTGCCACCAGCAGAGATCTGGACACGGATCAGCCCCAGCATTTT
TRBV11-2	many	-	TRBJ2-3	CASSLAGHSTDTQYF	TGTGCCAGCAGCTTAGCGGGACATAGCACAGATACGCAGTATTTT
TRBV28	-	TRBD1	TRBJ2-2	CASSFPLGQGVVGVTGELFF	TGTGCCAGCAGTTTTCCGTTGGGACAGGGGGTCGTTGGAGTCACCGGGGAGCTGTTTTTT
TRBV9	many	TRBD2	TRBJ2-1	CASSVGLADNEQFF	TGTGCCAGCAGTGTTGGGCTAGCGGACAATGAGCAGTTCTTC
TRBV6-2/TRBV6-3	many	-	TRBJ2-1	CASSYSTQPRFNEQFF	TGTGCCAGCAGTTACTCGACTCAGCCGAGGTTCAATGAGCAGTTCTTC
TRBV6-2/TRBV6-3	-	TRBD2	TRBJ2-3	CASSYSERGSTDTQYF	TGTGCCAGCAGTTACTCTGAGCGGGGTAGCACAGATACGCAGTATTTT
TRBV6-5	-	TRBD2	TRBJ2-1	CASSWGGEDLNEQFF	TGTGCCAGCAGTTGGGGGGGGGAGGATTTGAACGAGCAGTTCTTC
TRBV27	many	-	TRBJ2-5	CASSLTSEYF	TGTGCCAGCAGTTTGACGTCGGAGTACTTC
TRBV6-2/TRBV6-3	few	TRBD1	TRBJ1-5	CASSQSTGDQPQHF	TGTGCCAGCAGTCAATCTACAGGGGATCAGCCCCAGCATTTT
TRBV5-1	many	-	TRBJ2-3	CASSFGATDTQYF	TGCGCCAGCAGCTTCGGAGCCACAGATACGCAGTATTTT
TRBV12-5	many	-	TRBJ1-6	CASGLPENSPLHF	TGTGCTAGTGGTTTGCCAGAGAATTCACCCCTCCACTTT
TRBV3-1	-	TRBD1	TRBJ2-7	CASSQGGQGFDEQYF	TGTGCCAGCAGCCAAGGGGGACAGGGATTCGACGAGCAGTACTTC
TRBV5-1	many	TRBD2	TRBJ2-3	CASSPGTSGTGTDTQYF	TGCGCCAGCAGCCCTGGGACTAGCGGGACTGGCACAGATACGCAGTATTTT
TRBV19	many	TRBD1	TRBJ1-5	CAVRDRVYSNQPQHF	TGTGCCGTCCGGGACAGGGTCTATAGCAATCAGCCCCAGCATTTT
TRBV14	many	-	TRBJ2-7	CASSLTDGGEQYF	TGTGCCAGCAGCTTGACGGACGGGGGAGAGCAGTACTTC
TRBV27	few	-	TRBJ2-7	CASSTNGLYEQYF	TGTGCCAGCAGCACGAATGGCTTGTACGAGCAGTACTTC
TRBV20-1	many	TRBD2	TRBJ2-3	CSAHRGGPAGAGTQYF	TGCAGTGCCCATAGAGGGGGGCCAGCGGGAGCGGGTACGCAGTATTTT
TRBV2	many	TRBD1	TRBJ2-1	CASSENRGNNEQFF	TGTGCCAGCAGTGAAAACAGGGGCAACAATGAGCAGTTCTTC
TRBV2	-	TRBD1	TRBJ2-1	CASSAPWDSWTWNEQFF	TGTGCCAGCAGTGCCCCTTGGGACAGCTGGACTTGGAATGAGCAGTTCTTC
TRBV9	few	-	TRBJ2-1	CASSVSEAKYNEQFF	TGTGCCAGCAGCGTATCCGAGGCTAAATACAATGAGCAGTTCTTC
TRBV4-1	few	TRBD1	TRBJ2-7	CASSQTPVRTGGEYEQYF	TGCGCCAGCAGCCAAACCCCGGTGCGGACAGGGGGCGAATACGAGCAGTACTTC
TRBV27	few	TRBD1	TRBJ1-1	CASSPGTGGKGEAFF	TGTGCCAGCAGTCCTGGGACAGGGGGCAAGGGTGAAGCTTTCTTT
TRBV10-3	-	-	TRBJ2-2	CAISGTEGGTGELFF	TGTGCCATCAGTGGAACAGAGGGTGGCACCGGGGAGCTGTTTTTT
TRBV12-3/TRBV12-4	many	TRBD2	TRBJ2-3	CASSLETSGGLAGMHTQYF	TGTGCCAGCAGTTTAGAGACATCGGGCGGACTAGCGGGAATGCATACGCAGTATTTT
TRBV19	-	-	TRBJ2-5	CASSTGTTPRETQYF	TGTGCCAGTAGCACCGGGACAACTCCGAGAGAGACCCAGTACTTC
TRBV9	-	-	TRBJ2-4	CASSETSTAQEAKNIQYF	TGTGCCAGCAGCGAGACTAGTACCGCCCAAGAAGCCAAAAACATTCAGTACTTC
TRBV3-1	-	TRBD2	TRBJ2-1	CASSQGGTSGQNHDEQFF	TGTGCCAGCAGCCAAGGGGGGACTAGCGGTCAGAATCACGATGAGCAGTTCTTC
TRBV19	many	-	TRBJ1-1	CASSIGDGQAFF	TGTGCCAGTAGTATAGGGGATGGTCAAGCTTTCTTT
TRBV3-1	many	-	TRBJ2-7	CASSQTGRVQYF	TGTGCCAGCAGCCAAACAGGTCGAGTGCAGTACTTC
TRBV12-3/TRBV12-4	many	-	TRBJ1-2	CASTIGAWGGYTF	TGTGCCAGCACCATAGGGGCCTGGGGTGGCTACACCTTC
TRBV20-1	-	TRBD2	TRBJ2-3	CSARTSGRAGDTDTQYF	TGCAGTGCTAGAACTTCAGGGAGAGCGGGAGATACAGATACGCAGTATTTT
TRBV2	many	TRBD2	TRBJ2-7	CASSPGLAGPRGGEQYF	TGTGCCAGCAGTCCTGGACTAGCGGGCCCGAGGGGCGGCGAGCAGTACTTC
TRBV6-5	many	-	TRBJ2-7	CASSYFGGPAVEQYF	TGTGCCAGCAGTTACTTCGGGGGTCCGGCCGTCGAGCAGTACTTC
TRBV7-2	many	TRBD2	TRBJ2-7	CASSPWASGTYEQYF	TGTGCCAGCAGCCCATGGGCTAGCGGGACTTACGAGCAGTACTTC